This T cell receptor beta chain emerged from a study of blood T cell repertoires in COVID-19. At the level of the study: There were acute and convalescent COVID-19 samples, and they came from the United States, Italy and Spain.

V was cut by 0 bases and J by 4 bases, with 20 bases left in between. The CDR3 has 18 residues. CDR1 is MNHEY and CDR2 is SMNVEV in the germline V gene (reference sequence). Only in-frame clones appear in the TCRdb table, and some are missing; sequencing was by immunoSEQ multiplex PCR. The table shows over 30,000 clones, with over 70% occurring only once. The chain combines TRBV27 with TRBJ2-3, with D possibly matching TRBD1 (7 bases). The sequence derives from an elderly man with active COVID-19. Sequencing was done on a sample of peripheral blood. The CDR3 DNA reads as TGTGCCAGCAGTTTATCCTTGCGGACAGGTATAGCGGCAGATACGCAGTATTTT. This codes for CASSLSLRTGIAADTQYF.